This record looks at one T cell receptor beta chain sequence and its context. No antigen is known for it. No quality values exist for individual bases; no much larger clone is one base distant. Enrolling through a virtual design, the prospective study's participants ranged in age from roughly 18 to 95 years and lived across roughly 24 United States geographic areas. To assign participants to cohorts, the prospective study relied on clinical history that participants themselves reported in a screening survey and a study questionnaire. In the prospective study, mobile phlebotomists collected whole blood, serum and a nasopharyngeal or oropharyngeal swab from each participant. Participants in the prospective study had the option to provide additional blood draws and questionnaires over a roughly 2-month period. Before DNA extraction, prospective study blood samples were shipped either frozen or at room temperature.

TCRbeta CDR3 regions were amplified from genomic DNA using the immunoSEQ Assay, a bias-controlled multiplex PCR. As for the authors' bioinformatics: The number of nucleated cells in each sample was estimated by amplification of reference gene primers within the assay. Sequence reads were collapsed and filtered to measure the absolute abundance of every unique TCRbeta CDR3 rearrangement. For each sample, productive Simpson clonality was calculated as the square root of Simpson's diversity index over productive rearrangements. TCRdb obtained this table from immuneACCESS and retained in-frame rearrangements with V and J assigned. These tables miss some clones; where compared with another copy, unresolved V genes account for less than half of the shortfall, and the remainder is unexplained. D and trimming come from the DNA, and the V and J calls and clone size come from that table. For this sample there are some 230,000 clones; approximately 92% appear just once. Together, the top ten hold under 4% of the sample.

This record comes from a study of blood T cell repertoires in COVID-19 (dated by TCRdb to between 2020 and 2021). Background for the entire study: Samples covering the acute and convalescent phases of COVID-19 were provided by collaborators in the United States, Italy and Spain. The prospective study material was composed of cDNA or gDNA derived from T cells, B-cell-depleted T cells, or PBMCs. Deeply sampled blood TCRbeta repertoires from subjects exposed to, actively infected with, or recovered from COVID-19 were included in the dataset. A freely available public database, intended as a resource for researchers studying the immune response to SARS-CoV-2, is where the repertoires were released. Samples were obtained from the ongoing ImmuneRACE study (first 160 participants) and from roughly 1,300 subjects provided by 6 global collaborators. Nearly every sample came with metadata listing a de-identified subject ID, COVID-19 status, age in years and sex. Where available, HLA class I and class II types were taken from metadata supplied by the sample provider and were not determined by assay-based typing.

V is cut back by 5 bases and J by 3 bases, with 3 bases in the junction unmatched. For CDR1 and CDR2, the germline V gene lists SGHDN and FVKESK. The CDR3 measures 13 amino acids from cysteine to phenylalanine. Only the CDR3 region is kept as DNA, spanning 39 bases read in frame from base 1. Study-wide findings and limitations: Clinical and demographic metadata were provided uncurated, with the amount varying by source and participant.

Rearrangement joined TRBV14 to TRBJ1-1; 7 junctional bases match TRBD1. The TCR originated in a woman aged 18 to 35 in a cohort exposed to, infected with or recovered from COVID-19 (not recorded which). Sample: PBMCs or T cells enriched from blood (not recorded which). The CDR3 has the sequence CASSFDRDTEAFF. The DNA reads as follows: TGTGCCAGCAGCTTCGACAGGGACACTGAAGCTTTCTTT.